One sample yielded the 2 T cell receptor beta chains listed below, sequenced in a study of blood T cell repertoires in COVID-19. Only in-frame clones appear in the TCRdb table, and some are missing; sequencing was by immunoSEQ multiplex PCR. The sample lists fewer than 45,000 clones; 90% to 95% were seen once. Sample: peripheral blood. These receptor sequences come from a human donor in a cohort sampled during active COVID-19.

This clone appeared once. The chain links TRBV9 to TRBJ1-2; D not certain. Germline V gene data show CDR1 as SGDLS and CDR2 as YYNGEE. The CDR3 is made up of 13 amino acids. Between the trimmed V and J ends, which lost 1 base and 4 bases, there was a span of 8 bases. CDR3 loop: CASSVSPFYGYTF. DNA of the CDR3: TGTGCCAGCAGCGTATCCCCTTTCTATGGCTACACCTTC.

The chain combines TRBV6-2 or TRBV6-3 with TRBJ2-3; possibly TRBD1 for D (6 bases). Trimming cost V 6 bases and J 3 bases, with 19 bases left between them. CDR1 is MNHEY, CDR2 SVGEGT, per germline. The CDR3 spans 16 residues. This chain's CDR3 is CASSPLQGILTDTQYF. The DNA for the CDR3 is TGTGCCAGCAGCCCTCTACAGGGTATCTTAACAGATACGCAGTATTTT.